This TCR beta chain was captured by sequencing in a study of cytotoxic CD8 clonotypes in ibrutinib-treated CLL. The intended depth for sequencing was 1 in 200,000 to 1 in 1 million T cells. Generated by immunoSEQ multiplex PCR, the TCRdb table keeps only in-frame clones and is missing some. The sample includes tens of thousands of clones, 90% of them seen just once. Trimming removed 0 bases from V and 0 bases from J, with 18 bases in between. CDR3 length equals 18 residues. From germline, CDR1 is SGHNT and CDR2 YENEEA. For this clone: What it binds is unknown.

Whole-study findings and limits: Public clonotypes, rarely seen, contracted or held steady on treatment. Having risen at ibrutinib response, clonality had fallen back toward baseline by progression. Exceeding age-matched healthy donors, baseline clonality also tracked the counts of circulating CD8+ T cells.

The specimen comprised PBMCs, sampled after 12 months of ibrutinib treatment. The sequence derives from a human donor with chronic lymphocytic leukemia. The chain uses TRBV11-3 and TRBJ2-7; no reliable D call. The CDR3: CASSLDKLGQTTSYEQYF. The CDR3 DNA reads TGTGCCAGCAGCTTAGATAAATTGGGCCAGACAACCTCCTACGAGCAGTACTTC.